The T cell receptor (beta chain) under discussion was sequenced for a study of neurological immune-mediated disorders. Study conclusions and caveats: In HTLV-1-associated myelopathy, TCR clonal expansion was greatest, whereas multiple sclerosis had the least, falling below healthy controls.

Unsorted libraries were derived from 2 million PBMCs stored at -80 C. This clonotype was counted at least ten times. Its specificity is not known. The CDR3 totals 16 residues. Trimming left V 1 base short and J 2 bases short, with 11 bases between. In germline, CDR1 is SGHTA, CDR2 FQGTGA. The cDNA was generated by 5'RACE with 10-nucleotide random UMIs. Every sequencing run produced over 190 million TCR-beta sequences that came from 15-18 subjects. MiXCR, applied by TCRdb to the 5' RACE reads, yields one record per CDR3 protein. The table records about 62,000 distinct CDR3 sequences, 3.5% to 4.5% of them present only once.

V usage is TRBV7-3 and J usage is TRBJ2-2; a weak D match, TRBD2 (5 bases). This receptor was taken from a woman in her forties or fifties with multiple sclerosis. The sample comprised PBMCs. CDR3 DNA: TGTGCCAGCAGCTTAAAGGCGGGCGCCAACACCGGGGAGCTGTTTTTT. Protein sequence: CASSLKAGANTGELFF.